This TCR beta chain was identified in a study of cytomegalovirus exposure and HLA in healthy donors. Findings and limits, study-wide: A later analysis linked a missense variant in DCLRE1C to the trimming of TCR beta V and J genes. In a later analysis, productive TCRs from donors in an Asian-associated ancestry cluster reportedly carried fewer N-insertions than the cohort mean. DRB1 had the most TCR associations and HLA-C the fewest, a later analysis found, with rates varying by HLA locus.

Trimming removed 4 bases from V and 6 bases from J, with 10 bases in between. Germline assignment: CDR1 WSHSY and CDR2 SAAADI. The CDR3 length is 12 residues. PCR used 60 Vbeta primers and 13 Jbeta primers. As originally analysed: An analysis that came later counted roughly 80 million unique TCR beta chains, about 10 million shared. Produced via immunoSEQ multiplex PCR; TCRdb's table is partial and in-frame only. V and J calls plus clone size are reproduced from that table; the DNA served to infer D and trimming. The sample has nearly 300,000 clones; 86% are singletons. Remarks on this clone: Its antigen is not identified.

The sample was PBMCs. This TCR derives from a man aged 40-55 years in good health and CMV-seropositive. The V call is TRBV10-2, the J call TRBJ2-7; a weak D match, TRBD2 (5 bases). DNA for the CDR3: TGCGCCAGCAGTGGGACTCCCGCCGAGCAGTACTTC. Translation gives CASSGTPAEQYF.